The 16 T cell receptor beta chains reported below all come from one sample, sequenced in a study of blood T cell repertoires in COVID-19. TCRdb's copy holds only in-frame clones and misses some; the assay was immunoSEQ multiplex PCR. The sample yields about 170,000 clones, more than 70% seen once. The sample taken for sequencing was peripheral blood. All receptors derive from a woman in her sixties or seventies who had recovered from COVID-19.

This chain links TRBV3-1 (or the pseudogene TRBV3-2) with TRBJ2-6; no clear D gene. Germline V gene lookup returns CDR1 LGHDT and CDR2 YNNKEL (reference sequence). This CDR3 comprises 14 residues. The V end was cut by 4 bases, the J end by 0 bases, with 4 bases between. CDR3 in amino acids: CASSRPSGANVLTF. The CDR3 DNA reads TGTGCCAGCAGCCGGCCCTCTGGGGCCAACGTCCTGACTTTC.

This rearrangement joins TRBV7-6 to TRBJ2-5, with D tentatively TRBD2 (5 bases). Germline loops: CDR1 SGHVS, CDR2 FNYEAQ. V was cut by 5 bases and J by 5 bases, with 18 bases left in between. CDR3 length: 15 amino acids. In DNA form, the CDR3 reads TGTGCCAGCAGCCCGTGGACCGCTCGCGGGGAGACCCAGTACTTC. It is translated as CASSPWTARGETQYF.

The V gene is TRBV7-9, the J gene TRBJ1-1; D is perhaps TRBD1 (5 bases). V was cut by 2 bases and J by 2 bases, with 18 bases left in between. The CDR3 covers 17 residues. Germline CDR1 is SEHNR and CDR2 is FQNEAQ (reference sequence). CDR3 coding DNA: TGTGCCAGCAGCTTACCCCTCGGGGCGGGGGGTAACACTGAAGCTTTCTTT. It translates to CASSLPLGAGGNTEAFF.

This chain's CDR3 is CSASPRQVWNEQFF. In DNA, the CDR3 is TGCAGTGCTAGTCCTCGGCAGGTGTGGAATGAGCAGTTCTTC. This sequence joins TRBV20-1 and TRBJ2-1, with D uncertain. Trimming took 3 bases from V and 7 from J, leaving 16 bases between them. There are 14 residues in the CDR3. The germline V gene encodes CDR1 DFQATT and CDR2 SNEGSKA (reference sequence).

This clone showed up just once. The chain is built from TRBV6-5 and TRBJ2-3; the D gene is possibly TRBD2 (6 bases). From germline, CDR1 is MNHEY and CDR2 SVGAGI. With 8 bases removed from V and 5 bases from J, the gap between germline ends came to 11 bases. The CDR3 covers 12 residues. In DNA, the CDR3 is TGTGCCAGCTCGGCCGGGGGAGATACGCAGTATTTT. Translation gives CASSAGGDTQYF.

CDR3 region: CASSPPDRAPTQLPYNEQFF. The DNA of the CDR3 is TGTGCCAGCTCACCACCTGACAGGGCCCCCACTCAACTACCATACAATGAGCAGTTCTTC. This rearrangement joins TRBV18 to TRBJ2-1, with 7 positions matching TRBD1. Germline CDR1 reads KGHSH; CDR2 reads LQKENI. J gave up 4 bases and V 0 bases, and 18 bases lay outside the gene matches. This CDR3 has 20 amino acids.

The chain joins TRBV19 to TRBJ1-2; TRBD1 might be the D (6 bases). Looked up from germline, CDR1 is LNHDA and CDR2 is SQIVND (reference sequence). V lost 4 bases to trimming and J lost 7 bases, with 19 bases between them. The CDR3 consists of 15 residues. In nucleotides, the CDR3 is TGTGCCAGTAGTACCTACAGGGCCGACTATGCTGGCTACACCTTC. Translation: CASSTYRADYAGYTF.

The chain employs TRBV2 and TRBJ2-1; a weak D match, TRBD1 (5 bases). In germline, CDR1 is SNHLY, CDR2 FYNNEI. The CDR3 extends over 16 amino acids. V lost 7 bases and J 3 bases, leaving 19 bases between the germline ends. DNA of the CDR3: TGTGCCAGCAAGCCCCTAGGGGCGGCGAGCTACAATGAGCAGTTCTTC. It is translated as CASKPLGAASYNEQFF.

The table lists this clone with a few counts. The chain carries TRBV19 and TRBJ1-1; D is undetermined. This CDR3 comprises 15 residues. V lost 5 bases and J 2 bases, leaving 15 bases between the germline ends. The germline CDR1 and CDR2 sequences are LNHDA and SQIVND (reference sequence). CDR3 DNA: TGTGCCAGTAGTCTTGAGATTCTAACCAACACTGAAGCTTTCTTT. Translating gives CASSLEILTNTEAFF.

The rearrangement joins TRBV19 to TRBJ2-2, with D perhaps TRBD2 (6 bases). Germline CDR1 and CDR2: LNHDA and SQIVND (reference sequence). With 4 bases removed from V and 5 bases from J, the gap between germline ends came to 17 bases. The CDR3 is made up of 16 amino acids. CDR3 DNA: TGTGCCAGTAGTAAACGCCCGGGAGTCCAGACCGGGGAGCTGTTTTTT. Translation gives CASSKRPGVQTGELFF.

This clone was counted once. This chain connects TRBV7-9 to TRBJ1-2; 7 bases align to TRBD1. The CDR3 totals 14 residues. V was clipped by 5 bases and J by 4 bases; unmatched bases: 7. The germline V gene has CDR1 SEHNR and CDR2 FQNEAQ (reference sequence). Written as DNA, the CDR3 is TGTGCCAGCAGCGGGTACAGGGGTCCCTATGGCTACACCTTC. Protein sequence: CASSGYRGPYGYTF.

The CDR3 bases are TGTGCCAGCAGCTTATGGACGGCGGGAGGGCCGGGCAATGAGCAGTTCTTC. Translation: CASSLWTAGGPGNEQFF. The genes are TRBV7-3 and TRBJ2-1; 9 positions agree with TRBD2. The germline gives CDR1 SGHTA, CDR2 FQGTGA. The CDR3 length is 17 residues. After removal of 2 bases from V and 6 bases from J, the junction contained 11 bases not matched to a gene.

The chain carries TRBV27 and TRBJ1-1; no reliable D call. The germline V gene encodes CDR1 MNHEY and CDR2 SMNVEV (reference sequence). This CDR3 is 14 amino acids long. V lost 8 bases to trimming and J lost 3 bases, with 16 bases between them. CDR3 bases: TGTGCCAGCTCCGAACTTGGTCGGGACACTGAAGCTTTCTTT. Amino acids: CASSELGRDTEAFF.

In this sample, this clone turned up once. The gene calls are TRBV9 and TRBJ2-7; D is perhaps TRBD1 (6 bases). The V gene lost 4 bases and the J gene lost 0 bases, with 14 bases spanning the gap. The germline V gene encodes CDR1 SGDLS and CDR2 YYNGEE. This CDR3 comprises 15 residues. The CDR3 region has the DNA TGTGCCAGCAGCCCCCCCCAGGGGCGCTCCTACGAGCAGTACTTC. Its protein product is CASSPPQGRSYEQYF.

The V gene is TRBV5-1, the J gene TRBJ2-3, with a weak D call TRBD2 (6 bases). The germline V and J ends were trimmed by 4 bases and 1 base, with 16 bases remaining between them. Germline-derived CDR1 and CDR2 are SGHRS and YFSETQ. The CDR3 extends over 16 amino acids. The CDR3: CASSTVVGSGTDTQYF. The CDR3 DNA follows: TGCGCCAGCAGCACTGTGGTCGGGAGTGGCACAGATACGCAGTATTTT.

V gene TRBV19 combines with J gene TRBJ2-3, with 7 bases fitting TRBD2. The CDR3 length is 17 residues. V dropped 4 bases and J dropped 4; count of bases not matched to a gene: 14. CDR1 and CDR2 (germline): LNHDA, SQIVND (reference sequence). This CDR3 is CASSTPSGATWADTQYF. The CDR3 nucleotides read TGTGCCAGTAGTACCCCTAGCGGTGCTACTTGGGCAGATACGCAGTATTTT.